These 27 T cell receptor beta chains were sequenced from one sample in a study of T cell responses to AZD1222 COVID-19 vaccine. Some clones are missing from TCRdb's copy, which holds only in-frame ones; the method was immunoSEQ multiplex PCR. There are about 110,000 clones in the sample; 89% occur only once, and approximately 3.1% lies in the top ten. Specimen: peripheral blood, collected on day 0 of MenACWY control vaccination. The source of these receptors is an adult in good health.

The chain couples TRBV5-1 to TRBJ2-2; TRBD1 is a possible D gene (6 bases). Trimming left V 3 bases short and J 2 bases short, with 11 bases between. CDR1 and CDR2 from the germline V gene are SGHRS and YFSETQ. The CDR3 has 15 amino acids. CDR3 sequence: CASSYPQGNTGELFF. CDR3 nucleotide sequence: TGCGCCAGCAGCTACCCACAGGGTAACACCGGGGAGCTGTTTTTT.

V gene TRBV4-1 combines with J gene TRBJ1-3; D possibly corresponds to TRBD1 (5 bases). The CDR3 totals 14 residues. Germline V CDR1 and CDR2: MGHRA, YSYEKL. V was shortened by 3 bases and J by 2 bases, with 8 bases between the two germline ends. CDR3 loop: CASSQRGAGNTIYF. The CDR3 region has the DNA TGCGCCAGCAGCCAGCGAGGGGCTGGAAACACCATATATTTT.

A few counts support this clone. The V and J genes are TRBV4-2 and TRBJ2-7; weak D call: TRBD2 (7 bases). Trimming cost V 4 bases and J 3 bases, with 16 bases left between them. The CDR3 length is 15 residues. Germline V CDR1 and CDR2: LGHNA, YNFKEQ. The CDR3 nucleotides read TGTGCCAGCAGCCGGGGGGGGCAGGGAGTCTACGAGCAGTACTTC. The encoded protein is CASSRGGQGVYEQYF.

This sequence joins TRBV18 and TRBJ2-1; 8 bases line up with TRBD2. Trimming cost V 2 bases and J 3 bases; bases outside gene matches: 3. The CDR3 sequence is 15 residues long. Germline-derived CDR1 and CDR2 are KGHSH and LQKENI. CDR3 region: CASSPGAGDYNEQFF. In DNA form, the CDR3 reads TGTGCCAGCTCACCAGGAGCGGGGGACTACAATGAGCAGTTCTTC.

The chain couples TRBV24-1 to TRBJ2-7, with 9 bases that match TRBD1. From germline, CDR1 is KGHDR and CDR2 SFDVKD. J was trimmed by 5 bases and V by 4 bases; bases with no gene match: 8. This CDR3 has 15 residues. This CDR3 is CATSDPGQGNDEQYF. In nucleotides, the CDR3 is TGTGCCACCAGTGACCCGGGACAGGGAAACGACGAGCAGTACTTC.

The chain is built from TRBV4-2 and TRBJ2-3, with D perhaps TRBD1 (7 bases). Germline loops: CDR1 LGHNA, CDR2 YNFKEQ. The CDR3 is made up of 19 amino acids. V lost 0 bases and J 0 bases, leaving 19 bases between the germline ends. This CDR3 is CASSQESPGGSGSTDTQYF. The CDR3 DNA reads as TGTGCCAGCAGCCAAGAAAGCCCAGGGGGGAGTGGTAGCACAGATACGCAGTATTTT.

J is TRBJ1-2 and V is TRBV18; D uncertain. Looked up from germline, CDR1 is KGHSH and CDR2 is LQKENI. V lost 2 bases and J 2 bases, leaving 12 bases between the germline ends. The CDR3 contains 15 residues. CDR3 residues: CASSPARGENYGYTF. The CDR3 DNA reads as TGTGCCAGCTCACCAGCTCGCGGGGAAAACTATGGCTACACCTTC.

This clone has just one count. The rearrangement joins TRBV2 to TRBJ2-1; D unclear. The CDR3 spans 16 residues. Looked up from germline, CDR1 is SNHLY and CDR2 is FYNNEI. The V end was cut by 1 base, the J end by 1 base, with 11 bases between. The CDR3 is CASSEGAAVSYNEQFF. The DNA for the CDR3 is TGTGCCAGCAGTGAAGGGGCGGCAGTTTCCTACAATGAGCAGTTCTTC. The full variable domain, in which reference TRBV2 and TRBJ2-1 provide the parts outside the CDR3, is EPEVTQTPSHQVTQMGQEVILRCVPISNHLYFYWYRQILGQKVEFLVSFYNNEISEKSEIFDDQFSVERPDGSNFTLKIRSTKLEDSAMYFCASSEGAAVSYNEQFFGPGTRLTVL.

The chain uses TRBV28 and TRBJ1-1; D is unclear. The V end lost 8 bases, the J end lost 6 bases, and 13 bases lay between the germline ends. The CDR3 is made up of 12 amino acids. CDR1 and CDR2 from the germline V gene are MDHEN and SYDVKM. For the CDR3, the DNA is TGTGCCAGCTCTTCTTTCTCCGCTGAAGCTTTCTTT. Translation: CASSSFSAEAFF.

This clone appeared a single time. This chain connects TRBV6-2 or TRBV6-3 to TRBJ1-1; D is undetermined. Germline assignment: CDR1 MNHEY and CDR2 SVGEGT. CDR3 length: 13 amino acids. V dropped 4 bases and J dropped 7 bases, with 13 bases sitting between them. The DNA for the CDR3 is TGTGCCAGCAGTTTTAAACGAGGCCTTGAAGCTTTCTTT. As protein: CASSFKRGLEAFF.

The CDR3 sequence: CASSSSGEALGTQYF. The CDR3 DNA follows: TGCGCCAGCAGCAGTAGCGGGGAGGCTTTAGGGACCCAGTACTTC. The chain links TRBV4-3 to TRBJ2-5; 8 bases agree with TRBD2. This CDR3 is 15 amino acids long. The V and J ends lost 5 bases and 7 bases, in that order; junction bases with no gene match: 12. Germline lookup yields CDR1 LGHNA and CDR2 YSLEER.

The CDR3 DNA sequence: TGTGCCAGTAGTATGGGGGGGCCGGGGGAAGAGACCCAGTACTTC. Translation: CASSMGGPGEETQYF. V gene TRBV19 combines with J gene TRBJ2-5, with D possibly TRBD2 on 7 matching bases. Germline-derived CDR1 and CDR2 are LNHDA and SQIVND (reference sequence). The CDR3 is made up of 15 amino acids. Trimming left V 3 bases short and J 3 bases short, with 14 bases between.

The chain has TRBV28 and TRBJ1-2; D remains ambiguous. V was pared by 0 bases and J by 2 bases, with 10 bases between. This CDR3 spans 15 amino acids. Germline values: CDR1 MDHEN, CDR2 SYDVKM. The CDR3: CASSLWRGVNYGYTF. CDR3 nucleotides: TGTGCCAGCAGTTTATGGCGGGGTGTAAACTATGGCTACACCTTC.

The gene calls are TRBV5-1 and TRBJ1-5; 7 bases map to TRBD1. This CDR3 has 14 residues. In germline, CDR1 is SGHRS, CDR2 YFSETQ. With 2 bases clipped from V and 2 bases from J, the junction kept 1 base outside the gene matches. CDR3 residues: CASSFGQGNQPQHF. CDR3 bases: TGCGCCAGCAGCTTCGGACAGGGCAATCAGCCCCAGCATTTT.

The genes are TRBV24-1 and TRBJ2-7, with TRBD1 identical over 8 bases. Germline-derived CDR1 and CDR2 are KGHDR and SFDVKD. The ends lost 3 bases at V and 5 bases at J; junction bases unmatched: 8. The CDR3 length is 15 residues. CDR3 coding DNA: TGTGCCACCAGTGATCCCCGGACAGGGCCAAACGAGCAGTACTTC. This sequence encodes CATSDPRTGPNEQYF.

This clone is a singleton in its sample. V is TRBV6-5 and J is TRBJ1-1; TRBD1 is a possible D gene (5 bases). The CDR3 length is 15 residues. Germline V gene lookup returns CDR1 MNHEY and CDR2 SVGAGI. The V and J ends lost 2 bases and 4 bases respectively, with 14 bases between them. CDR3 residues: CASSYGTPGVTEAFF. CDR3 nucleotide sequence: TGTGCCAGCAGTTACGGGACTCCGGGGGTCACTGAAGCTTTCTTT.

The chain is built from TRBV15 and TRBJ2-4; either TRBD1 or TRBD2 may supply D (8 bases each). Germline CDR1 reads LNHNV; CDR2 reads YYDKDF (reference sequence). The CDR3 is 16 amino acids. Trimming left V 3 bases short and J 8 bases short, with 20 bases between. CDR3 loop: CATSRDGQGGRYIQYF. The DNA for the CDR3 is TGTGCCACCAGCAGGGATGGACAGGGCGGGAGGTACATTCAGTACTTC. Based on the CDR3 plus reference TRBV15 and TRBJ2-4, the full variable domain is DAMVIQNPRYQVTQFGKPVTLSCSQTLNHNVMYWYQQKSSQAPKLLFHYYDKDFNNEADTPDNFQSRRPNTSFCFLDIRSPGLGDTAMYLCATSRDGQGGRYIQYFGAGTRLSVL.

V gene TRBV4-1 combines with J gene TRBJ2-5; 9 bases line up with TRBD2. The V gene's germline CDR1 is MGHRA and CDR2 YSYEKL. This CDR3 spans 17 amino acids. V was clipped by 0 bases and J by 9 bases; unmatched bases: 14. The CDR3 nucleotides read TGCGCCAGCAGCCAAGATGGGTTAGCGGGGGCCAGTTTGGCCCAGTACTTC. Its protein is CASSQDGLAGASLAQYF.

The chain combines TRBV3-1 (or the pseudogene TRBV3-2) with TRBJ2-7, with a tentative D call TRBD2 (6 bases). This CDR3 is built from 14 residues. The V and J ends lost 3 bases and 6 bases respectively, with 15 bases between them. The V gene's germline CDR1 is LGHDT and CDR2 YNNKEL (reference sequence). CDR3: CASSQETSLREQYF. The CDR3 nucleotides are TGTGCCAGCAGCCAGGAGACTAGTCTCCGCGAGCAGTACTTC.

The V and J genes are TRBV2 and TRBJ1-1; 7 positions match TRBD1. Germline lookup yields CDR1 SNHLY and CDR2 FYNNEI. The length of the CDR3 is 15 residues. Trimming at V came to 0 bases and at J to 4 bases, leaving 5 bases not matched to a gene. This CDR3 is CASSEAQGVATEAFF. CDR3 coding DNA: TGTGCCAGCAGTGAAGCCCAGGGGGTGGCCACTGAAGCTTTCTTT.

This chain joins TRBV7-2 and TRBJ2-3; D is tentatively TRBD1 or TRBD2 (5 bases each). Trimming left V 5 bases short and J 2 bases short, with 20 bases between. This CDR3 region has 17 residues. Germline lookup yields CDR1 SGHTA and CDR2 FQGNSA. CDR3 DNA: TGTGCCAGCAGCCTTCGACAGACGAGGGGATCCACAGATACGCAGTATTTT. Its protein product is CASSLRQTRGSTDTQYF.

V gene TRBV2 combines with J gene TRBJ2-7; D unclear. The V and J ends lost 4 bases and 2 bases respectively, with 6 bases between them. Germline CDR1 SNHLY, CDR2 FYNNEI. The CDR3 extends over 12 amino acids. CDR3 sequence reads: CASSGRAYEQYF. Here the CDR3 DNA reads TGTGCCAGCAGTGGACGGGCCTACGAGCAGTACTTC. Using reference TRBV2 and TRBJ2-7 for the parts outside the CDR3, the full variable domain is EPEVTQTPSHQVTQMGQEVILRCVPISNHLYFYWYRQILGQKVEFLVSFYNNEISEKSEIFDDQFSVERPDGSNFTLKIRSTKLEDSAMYFCASSGRAYEQYFGPGTRLTVT.

The chain is built from TRBV3-1 (or the pseudogene TRBV3-2) and TRBJ1-1, with D unresolved. Germline V gene lookup returns CDR1 LGHDT and CDR2 YNNKEL (reference sequence). The V end was cut by 4 bases, the J end by 6 bases, with 12 bases between. This CDR3 has 13 residues. The CDR3 DNA reads as TGTGCCAGCAGCCTAAATATGGGCCCTGAAGCTTTCTTT. Its protein product is CASSLNMGPEAFF.

This chain connects TRBV15 to TRBJ1-2; possible D gene TRBD1, 5 bases. V was pared by 0 bases and J by 8 bases, with 19 bases between. Germline CDR1 reads LNHNV; CDR2 reads YYDKDF (reference sequence). The CDR3 length is 16 residues. The CDR3 here is CATSRDIGTDLRGYTF. DNA for the CDR3: TGTGCCACCAGCAGAGATATTGGGACCGATTTACGGGGCTACACCTTC. The complete variable domain, with remaining parts taken from reference TRBV15 and TRBJ1-2, reads DAMVIQNPRYQVTQFGKPVTLSCSQTLNHNVMYWYQQKSSQAPKLLFHYYDKDFNNEADTPDNFQSRRPNTSFCFLDIRSPGLGDTAMYLCATSRDIGTDLRGYTFGSGTRLTVV.

The rearrangement uses TRBV18 and TRBJ1-1; 7 bases fit TRBD1. V gave up 5 bases and J gave up 3 bases; unmatched junction bases: 9. Germline values: CDR1 KGHSH, CDR2 LQKENI. The CDR3 loop spans 15 amino acids. The CDR3 is CASSVHRGGDTEAFF. In DNA form, the CDR3 reads TGTGCCAGCTCAGTCCACAGGGGAGGGGACACTGAAGCTTTCTTT.

The chain joins TRBV5-4 to TRBJ2-1, with 8 bases matching TRBD2. Germline V gives CDR1 SGHNT, CDR2 YYREEE (reference sequence). The CDR3 runs to 15 residues. V gave up 1 base and J gave up 15 bases; unmatched junction bases: 15. The CDR3 loop reads CASSLWRGVNNNLFF. The CDR3 DNA follows: TGTGCCAGCAGCTTGTGGCGGGGGGTAAACAATAATCTGTTCTTC.

CDR3 DNA: TGTGCCAGCAGTCGGACCAGGGATGGCTACACCTTC. This gives the protein CASSRTRDGYTF. The V call is TRBV28, the J call TRBJ1-2, with D tentatively TRBD1 (5 bases). CDR3 length: 12 residues. V dropped 5 bases and J dropped 6 bases, with 10 bases sitting between them. The germline V gene encodes CDR1 MDHEN and CDR2 SYDVKM.